This T cell receptor beta chain was profiled in a study of blood T cell repertoires in COVID-19. As for the study in general: T cells, B-cell-depleted T cells, or PBMCs provided the cDNA or gDNA that served as material.

Trimming took off 2 bases at V and 0 bases at J, with 6 bases between the two ends. The CDR3 length is 14 residues. Per the germline V gene, CDR1 is SGHNT and CDR2 is YYREEE (reference sequence). Assay: immunoSEQ multiplex PCR; the TCRdb copy retains only in-frame clones and omits some. Of 40,000 to 55,000 clones listed, about nine tenths are singletons. The rearrangement joins TRBV5-4 to TRBJ1-5; D remains ambiguous. This clonotype was obtained from a man aged 45-65 years with active COVID-19. Sequencing was carried out using peripheral blood. The CDR3 loop reads CASSLPGSNQPQHF. CDR3 DNA sequence: TGTGCCAGCAGCTTACCAGGTAGCAATCAGCCCCAGCATTTT.